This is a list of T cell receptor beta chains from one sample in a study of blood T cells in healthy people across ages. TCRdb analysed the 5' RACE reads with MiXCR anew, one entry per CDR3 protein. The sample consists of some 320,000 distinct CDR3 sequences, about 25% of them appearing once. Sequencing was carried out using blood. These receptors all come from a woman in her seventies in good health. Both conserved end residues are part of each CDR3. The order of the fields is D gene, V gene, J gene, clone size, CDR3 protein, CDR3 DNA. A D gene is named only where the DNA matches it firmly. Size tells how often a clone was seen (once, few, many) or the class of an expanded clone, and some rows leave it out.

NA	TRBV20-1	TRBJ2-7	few	CSAGVGGNSYEQYF	TGCAGTGCTGGGGTAGGCGGAAACTCCTACGAGCAGTACTTC
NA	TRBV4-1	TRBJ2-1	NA	CASSQDGLPYNEQFF	TGCGCCAGCAGCCAAGACGGACTACCCTACAATGAGCAGTTCTTC
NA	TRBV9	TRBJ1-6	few	CASSVGTNSPLHF	TGTGCCAGCAGCGTAGGGACAAATTCACCCCTCCACTTT
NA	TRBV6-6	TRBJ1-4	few	CASRPRPTNEKLFF	TGTGCCAGCAGACCGCGTCCAACTAATGAAAAACTGTTTTTT
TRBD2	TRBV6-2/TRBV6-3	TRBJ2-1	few	CASSSRLAGVFEQFF	TGTGCCAGCAGCTCAAGACTAGCGGGAGTATTCGAGCAGTTCTTC
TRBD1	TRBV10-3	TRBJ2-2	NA	CVISPGQGKAGELFF	TGTGTCATCAGCCCCGGACAGGGAAAGGCCGGGGAGCTGTTTTTT
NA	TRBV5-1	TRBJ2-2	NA	CASSFVGVTGELFF	TGCGCCAGCAGCTTCGTCGGTGTCACCGGGGAGCTGTTTTTT
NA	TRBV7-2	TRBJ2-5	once	CASSSRRWGETQYF	TGTGCCAGCAGCTCGAGGAGGTGGGGAGAGACCCAGTACTTC
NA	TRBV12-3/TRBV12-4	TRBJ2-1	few	CASSFVPGAGEQFF	TGTGCCAGCAGTTTTGTCCCGGGGGCAGGCGAGCAGTTCTTC
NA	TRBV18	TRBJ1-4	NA	CASSPGLETTGNEKLFF	TGTGCCAGCTCACCAGGGCTGGAGACAACGGGGAATGAAAAACTGTTTTTT
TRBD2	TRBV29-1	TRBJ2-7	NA	CSVRTSGFYEQYF	TGCAGCGTGAGGACTAGCGGTTTTTACGAGCAGTACTTC
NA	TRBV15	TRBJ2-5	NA	CATSRDSATIQETQYF	TGTGCCACCAGCAGAGATTCAGCGACTATCCAAGAGACCCAGTACTTC
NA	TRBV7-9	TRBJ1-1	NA	CASSRTSGTSEAFF	TGTGCCAGCAGTCGCACCTCAGGGACTTCTGAAGCTTTCTTT